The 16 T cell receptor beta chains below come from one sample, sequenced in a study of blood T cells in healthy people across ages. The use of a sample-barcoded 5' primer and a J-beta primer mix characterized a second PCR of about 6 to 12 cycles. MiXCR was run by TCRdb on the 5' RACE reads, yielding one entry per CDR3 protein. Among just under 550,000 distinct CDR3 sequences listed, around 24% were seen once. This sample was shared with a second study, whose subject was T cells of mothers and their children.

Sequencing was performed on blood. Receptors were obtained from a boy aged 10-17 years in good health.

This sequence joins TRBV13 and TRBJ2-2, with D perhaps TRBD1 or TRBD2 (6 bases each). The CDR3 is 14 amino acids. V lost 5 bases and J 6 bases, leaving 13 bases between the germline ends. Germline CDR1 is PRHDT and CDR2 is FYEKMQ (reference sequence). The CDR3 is CASSTEGGPGELFF. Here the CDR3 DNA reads TGTGCCAGCAGCACTGAAGGGGGGCCCGGGGAGCTGTTTTTT.

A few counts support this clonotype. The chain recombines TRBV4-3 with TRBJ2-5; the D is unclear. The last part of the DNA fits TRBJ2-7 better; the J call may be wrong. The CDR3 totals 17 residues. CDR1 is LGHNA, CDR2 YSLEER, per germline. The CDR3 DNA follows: TGCGCCAGCAGCCCCAGTACAACCGTTACGTGGTCCTACGAGCAGTACTTC. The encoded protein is CASSPSTTVTWSYEQYF.

CDR3 amino acids: CAWSGVMGNEQFF. CDR3 nucleotide sequence: TGTGCCTGGAGCGGGGTCATGGGAAATGAGCAGTTCTTC. The V and J genes are TRBV30 and TRBJ2-1; D possibly corresponds to TRBD2 (5 bases). V was cut by 3 bases and J by 7 bases, with 13 bases left in between. The CDR3 loop spans 13 amino acids. Germline assignment: CDR1 GTSNPN and CDR2 SVGIG (reference sequence).

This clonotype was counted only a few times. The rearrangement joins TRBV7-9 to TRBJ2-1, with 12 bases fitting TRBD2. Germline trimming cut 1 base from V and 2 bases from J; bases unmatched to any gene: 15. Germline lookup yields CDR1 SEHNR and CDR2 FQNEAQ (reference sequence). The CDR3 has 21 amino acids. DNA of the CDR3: TGTGCCAGCAGCTTAGGAGAGGGGACTAGCGGGCCTCAAGGGACCTACAATGAGCAGTTCTTC. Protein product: CASSLGEGTSGPQGTYNEQFF.

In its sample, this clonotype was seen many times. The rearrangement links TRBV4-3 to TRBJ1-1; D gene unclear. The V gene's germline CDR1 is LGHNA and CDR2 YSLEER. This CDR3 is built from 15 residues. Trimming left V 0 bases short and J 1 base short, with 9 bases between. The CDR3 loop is CASSQEFWGNTEAFF. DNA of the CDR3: TGCGCCAGCAGCCAAGAATTTTGGGGGAACACTGAAGCTTTCTTT.

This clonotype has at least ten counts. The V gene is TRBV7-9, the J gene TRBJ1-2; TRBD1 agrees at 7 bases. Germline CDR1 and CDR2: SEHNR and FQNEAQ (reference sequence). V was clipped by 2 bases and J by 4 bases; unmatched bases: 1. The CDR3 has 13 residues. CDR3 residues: CASSLQGVYGYTF. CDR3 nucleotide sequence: TGTGCCAGCAGCTTACAGGGGGTCTATGGCTACACCTTC.

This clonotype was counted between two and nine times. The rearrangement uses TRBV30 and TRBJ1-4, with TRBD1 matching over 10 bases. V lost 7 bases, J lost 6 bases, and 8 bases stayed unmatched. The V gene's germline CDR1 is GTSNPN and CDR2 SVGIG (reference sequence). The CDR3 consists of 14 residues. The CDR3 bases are TGTGCCTTCCCTGGGACAGGGGCGTATGAAAAACTGTTTTTT. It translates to CAFPGTGAYEKLFF.

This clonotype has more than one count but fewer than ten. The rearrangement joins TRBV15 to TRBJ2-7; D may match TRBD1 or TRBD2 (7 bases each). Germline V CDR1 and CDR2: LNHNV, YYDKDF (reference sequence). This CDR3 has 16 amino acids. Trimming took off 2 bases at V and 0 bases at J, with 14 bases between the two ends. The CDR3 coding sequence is TGTGCCACCAGCAGACGGGGGGACAGCAGCTCCTACGAGCAGTACTTC. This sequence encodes CATSRRGDSSSYEQYF. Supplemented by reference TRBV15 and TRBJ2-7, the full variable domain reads DAMVIQNPRYQVTQFGKPVTLSCSQTLNHNVMYWYQQKSSQAPKLLFHYYDKDFNNEADTPDNFQSRRPNTSFCFLDIRSPGLGDTAMYLCATSRRGDSSSYEQYFGPGTRLTVT.

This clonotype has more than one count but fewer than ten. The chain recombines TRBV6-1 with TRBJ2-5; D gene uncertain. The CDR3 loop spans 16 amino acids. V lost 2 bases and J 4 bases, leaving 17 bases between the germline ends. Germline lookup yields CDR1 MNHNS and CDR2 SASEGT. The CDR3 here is CASSEFSLGLGETQYF. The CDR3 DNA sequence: TGTGCCAGCAGTGAATTTAGTCTGGGGTTAGGAGAGACCCAGTACTTC.

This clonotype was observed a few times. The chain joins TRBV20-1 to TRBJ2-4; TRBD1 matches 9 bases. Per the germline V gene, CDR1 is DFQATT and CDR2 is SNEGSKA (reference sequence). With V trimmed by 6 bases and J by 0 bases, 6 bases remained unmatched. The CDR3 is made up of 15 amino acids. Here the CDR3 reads CSAYDRGVAKNIQYF. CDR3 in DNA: TGCAGTGCCTACGACAGGGGGGTAGCCAAAAACATTCAGTACTTC.

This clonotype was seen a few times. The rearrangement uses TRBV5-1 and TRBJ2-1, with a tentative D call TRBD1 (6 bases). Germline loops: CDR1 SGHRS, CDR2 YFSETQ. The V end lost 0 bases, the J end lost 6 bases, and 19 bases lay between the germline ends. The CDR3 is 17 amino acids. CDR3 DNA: TGCGCCAGCAGCTTGGTGTTGCAGGGGATGAACCTCAATGAGCAGTTCTTC. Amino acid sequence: CASSLVLQGMNLNEQFF.

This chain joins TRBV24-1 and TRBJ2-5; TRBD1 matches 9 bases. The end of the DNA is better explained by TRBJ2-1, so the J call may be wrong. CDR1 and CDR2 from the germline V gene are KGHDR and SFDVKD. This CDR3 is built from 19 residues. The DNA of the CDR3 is TGTGCCACCAGTGATTTGCCGGTCCTCCGGGACAGGGATGGCAATGAGCAGTTCTTC. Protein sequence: CATSDLPVLRDRDGNEQFF.

The CDR3 reads CASTDGAVPLHF. The CDR3, as DNA: TGTGCCAGCACCGATGGGGCGGTCCCCCTCCACTTT. The chain joins TRBV12-3 or TRBV12-4 to TRBJ1-6, with a tentative D call TRBD1 (5 bases). The CDR3 has 12 residues. V was trimmed by 7 bases and J by 13 bases, leaving 14 bases between them.

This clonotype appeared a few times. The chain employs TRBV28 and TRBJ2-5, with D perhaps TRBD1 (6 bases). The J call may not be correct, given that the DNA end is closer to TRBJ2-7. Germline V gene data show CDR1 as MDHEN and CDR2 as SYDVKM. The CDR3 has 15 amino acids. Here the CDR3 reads CASSTPRTGSHEQYF. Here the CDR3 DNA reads TGTGCCAGCAGTACCCCGAGAACAGGGAGCCACGAGCAGTACTTC.

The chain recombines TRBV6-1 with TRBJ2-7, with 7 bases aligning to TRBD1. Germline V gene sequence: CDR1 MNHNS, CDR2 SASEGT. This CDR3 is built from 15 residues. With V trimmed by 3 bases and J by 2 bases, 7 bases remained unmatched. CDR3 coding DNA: TGTGCCAGCAGTGAGCGACAGGGATGGACCTACGAGCAGTACTTC. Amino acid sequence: CASSERQGWTYEQYF.

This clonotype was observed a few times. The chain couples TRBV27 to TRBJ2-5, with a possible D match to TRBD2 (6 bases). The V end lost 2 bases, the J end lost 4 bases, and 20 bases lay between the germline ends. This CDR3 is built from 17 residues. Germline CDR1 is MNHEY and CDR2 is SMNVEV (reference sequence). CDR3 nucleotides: TGTGCCAGCAGTTTACGGGGGACGGGGATAGCATTAGAGACCCAGTACTTC. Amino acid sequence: CASSLRGTGIALETQYF.